Included here is one TCR beta chain sequence, with context. The sample is drawn from a study of blood T cell repertoires in COVID-19. Study summary: COVID-19 samples from acute and convalescent phases originated in the United States, Italy and Spain. Nucleic acid was either cDNA or gDNA, and it came from T cells, B-cell-depleted T cells, or PBMCs.

Authors' methods: Quantification of nucleated cells was approximated via reference gene primer amplification. This table comes from immunoSEQ multiplex PCR, and its TCRdb copy is limited to in-frame clones, with some not included. That table is the source of V, J and clone size, and D and trimming were worked out from the DNA. The sample lists roughly 300,000 clones, roughly 88% occurring once. V was pared by 4 bases and J by 2 bases, with 12 bases between. The CDR3 spans 14 residues. CDR1 MGHRA and CDR2 YSYEKL come from the germline V gene. This sequence originates from a man aged 18 to 35 with active or convalescent COVID-19. Sequencing was done on a sample of peripheral blood. This chain links TRBV4-1 with TRBJ2-7; D is possibly TRBD1 (5 bases). This CDR3 is CASSRYQGTYEQYF. CDR3 coding DNA: TGCGCCAGCAGCCGGTACCAGGGAACCTACGAGCAGTACTTC.